Listed below are T cell receptor beta chains from one sample, sequenced in a study of regulatory T cells in long-lasting Graves disease. TCRdb used MiXCR to reprocess the multiplex PCR reads, holding one entry per CDR3 protein. The sample has about 540,000 distinct CDR3 sequences, approximately 15% seen once. A further study also used this sample, focusing on T cells in Graves' hyperthyroidism and ophthalmopathy.

The input for sequencing was peripheral blood mononuclear cells (PBMCs), taken at new diagnosis, from a patient treated with antithyroid drugs. Receptor source: a man aged 25-45 years with Graves disease. Each CDR3 is given with its conserved first and last residue. The D gene is left open where the match is weak. Some rows mark clone size as missing; the rest say once, few, many or name a class of expanded clone.

clone_size	d_call	v_call	j_call	cdr3_aa	cdr3_nt
many	TRBD1	TRBV5-1	TRBJ2-1	CASSWTTGEKYNEQFF	TGCGCCAGCAGCTGGACCACAGGGGAGAAATACAATGAGCAGTTCTTC
many	TRBD1	TRBV12-3/TRBV12-4	TRBJ1-4	CASSFSGQRDEKLFF	TGTGCCAGCTCTTTTTCGGGACAGCGCGACGAAAAACTGTTTTTT
many	-	TRBV15	TRBJ1-2	CATSRARIYGYTF	TGTGCCACCAGCAGAGCCAGGATATATGGCTACACCTTC
few	TRBD2	TRBV29-1	TRBJ2-3	CSVPGLVTDTQYF	TGCAGCGTTCCGGGACTAGTCACAGATACGCAGTATTTT
many	TRBD2	TRBV12-3/TRBV12-4	TRBJ2-2	CASSLTSVGGELFF	TGTGCCAGCAGTCTCACTAGCGTGGGAGGGGAGCTGTTTTTT
many	-	TRBV7-8	TRBJ2-4	CASSAGTSGFIQYF	TGTGCCAGCAGCGCCGGGACCTCTGGGTTCATTCAGTACTTC
-	TRBD2	TRBV6-1	TRBJ2-7	CASSSPWAGEDPYEQYF	TGTGCCAGCAGCTCCCCCTGGGCGGGGGAGGACCCCTACGAGCAGTACTTC
-	-	TRBV24-1	TRBJ2-5	CATSDLQGGETQYF	TGTGCCACCAGTGATTTACAGGGAGGAGAGACCCAGTACTTC
many	-	TRBV12-3/TRBV12-4	TRBJ2-7	CASSLETRWDEQYF	TGTGCCAGCAGTTTAGAAACCCGCTGGGACGAGCAGTACTTC
few	-	TRBV27	TRBJ1-6	CASTTDETLHF	TGTGCCAGCACTACAGACGAGACCCTCCACTTT
-	-	TRBV9	TRBJ1-4	CASSPMGGANEKLFF	TGTGCCAGCAGCCCGATGGGGGGAGCTAATGAAAAACTGTTTTTT
many	TRBD2	TRBV2	TRBJ2-1	CASLNGLAGGPVYNEQFF	TGTGCCAGCCTTAACGGATTAGCGGGAGGGCCTGTTTACAATGAGCAGTTCTTC